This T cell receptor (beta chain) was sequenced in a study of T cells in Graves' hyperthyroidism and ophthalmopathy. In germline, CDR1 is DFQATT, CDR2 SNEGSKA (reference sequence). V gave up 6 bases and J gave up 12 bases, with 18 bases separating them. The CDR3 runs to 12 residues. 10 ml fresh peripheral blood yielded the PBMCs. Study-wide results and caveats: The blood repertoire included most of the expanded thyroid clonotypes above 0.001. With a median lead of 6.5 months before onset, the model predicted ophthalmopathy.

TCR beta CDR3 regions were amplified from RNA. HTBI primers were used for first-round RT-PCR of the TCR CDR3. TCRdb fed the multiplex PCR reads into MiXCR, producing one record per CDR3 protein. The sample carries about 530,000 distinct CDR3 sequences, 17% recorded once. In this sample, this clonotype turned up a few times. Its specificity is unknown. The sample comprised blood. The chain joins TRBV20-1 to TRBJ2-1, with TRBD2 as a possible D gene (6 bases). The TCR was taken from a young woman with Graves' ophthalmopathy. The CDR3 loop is CSAPGTFLTQFF. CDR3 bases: TGCAGTGCCCCCGGGACTTTCCTAACGCAGTTCTTC.